The subject of this entry is one T cell receptor (beta chain). This specimen comes from a study of long-term antiretroviral therapy in people with HIV. This CDR3 region has 15 residues. Germline loops: CDR1 MNHNS, CDR2 SASEGT. Trimming took 3 bases from V and 1 from J, leaving 10 bases between them. The run of the v3.0 immunoSEQ assay was at survey level. Generated by immunoSEQ multiplex PCR, the TCRdb table keeps only in-frame clones and is missing some. The sample records about 14,000 clones, around 90% being singletons. This TCR was sampled from a man aged 35 to 55 with HIV. The rearrangement uses TRBV6-1 and TRBJ1-5, with D possibly matching TRBD1 (6 bases). This material consisted of unsorted PBMCs, taken 6.2 years after starting antiretroviral therapy. The CDR3 bases are TGTGCCAGCAGTGACAGCGGGGGCAGCAATCAGCCCCAGCATTTT. It specifies CASSDSGGSNQPQHF.